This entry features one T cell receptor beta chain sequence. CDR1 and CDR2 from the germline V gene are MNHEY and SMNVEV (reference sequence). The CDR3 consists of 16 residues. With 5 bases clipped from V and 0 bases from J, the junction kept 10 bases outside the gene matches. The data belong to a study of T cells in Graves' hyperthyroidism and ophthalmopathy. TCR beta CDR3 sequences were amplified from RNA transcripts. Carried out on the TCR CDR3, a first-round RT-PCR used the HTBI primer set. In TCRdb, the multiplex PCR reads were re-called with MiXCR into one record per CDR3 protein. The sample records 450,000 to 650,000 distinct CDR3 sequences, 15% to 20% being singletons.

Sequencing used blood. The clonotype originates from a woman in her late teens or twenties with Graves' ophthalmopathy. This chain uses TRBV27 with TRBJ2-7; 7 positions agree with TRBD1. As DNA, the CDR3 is TGTGCCAGCAGTCAAGGACAGGCCAGGACCTCCTACGAGCAGTACTTC. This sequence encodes CASSQGQARTSYEQYF.